These T cell receptor beta chains were read from a single sample in a study of blood T cells in healthy people across ages. TCRdb analysed the 5' RACE reads with MiXCR anew, one entry per CDR3 protein. The sample lists fewer than 2,000,000 distinct CDR3 sequences, about 35% occurring once. Input material: blood. Receptor source: a woman between 25 and 40 years old in good health. CDR3s include the opening cysteine and the closing phenylalanine or tryptophan. D genes are given only for firm matches. Some rows have no size entry. The others give once, few or many, or a class for an expanded clone.

clone_size j_call d_call v_call cdr3_aa cdr3_nt
NA TRBJ2-1 TRBD2 TRBV3-1 CASSPGLAGGLGEQFF TGTGCCAGCAGCCCGGGACTAGCGGGTGGCTTGGGTGAGCAGTTCTTC
NA TRBJ2-1 NA TRBV5-5 CASSWLLAHNEQFF TGTGCCAGCAGCTGGCTTTTAGCCCACAATGAGCAGTTCTTC
few TRBJ2-5 TRBD1 TRBV5-1 CASSSGSTGVRETQYF TGCGCCAGCAGCAGCGGGTCGACAGGGGTTAGAGAGACCCAGTACTTC
NA TRBJ2-5 TRBD2 TRBV9 CASSVAGLAETQYF TGTGCCAGCAGCGTAGCGGGACTAGCGGAGACCCAGTACTTC
many TRBJ2-7 NA TRBV20-1 CSAEDIGRERGDEQYF TGCAGTGCGGAGGATATTGGACGGGAGAGGGGCGACGAGCAGTACTTC
NA TRBJ1-1 NA TRBV20-1 CSARVQGSEAFF TGCAGTGCTAGGGTCCAGGGGTCTGAAGCTTTCTTT
once TRBJ2-5 TRBD1 TRBV20-1 CSADRGQEAQYF TGCAGTGCTGACAGGGGGCAGGAGGCCCAGTACTTC
NA TRBJ2-2 TRBD1 TRBV7-3 CASRSFGDRASNTGELFF TGTGCCAGCAGGTCCTTCGGGGACAGGGCCTCGAACACCGGGGAGCTGTTTTTT
NA TRBJ2-1 NA TRBV6-1 CASSPTLASRSYNEQFF TGTGCCAGCAGCCCTACCCTAGCGTCGCGCTCCTACAATGAGCAGTTCTTC
NA TRBJ1-5 NA TRBV7-2 CASSSYRAIQPQHF TGTGCCAGCAGTTCGTACAGGGCAATACAACCCCAGCATTTT
NA TRBJ2-7 TRBD1 TRBV28 CASSPGTGGTYGQYF TGTGCCAGCAGCCCCGGGACAGGGGGTACCTACGGGCAGTACTTC
few TRBJ1-6 NA TRBV18 CASSPNGGSPLHF TGTGCCAGCTCCCCGAACGGAGGATCACCCCTCCACTTT
few TRBJ2-3 TRBD2 TRBV20-1 CSASLWGLAGGDTQYF TGCAGTGCCTCCCTTTGGGGACTAGCGGGAGGAGATACGCAGTATTTT
NA TRBJ2-5 NA TRBV6-2/TRBV6-3 CASSQTSLESGTNWVNEQYF TGTGCCAGCAGTCAGACGTCCCTAGAATCCGGGACAAATTGGGTCAATGAGCAGTACTTC
few TRBJ2-5 NA TRBV7-3 CASSLVGGVAETQYF TGTGCCAGCAGCTTAGTCGGCGGAGTGGCGGAGACCCAGTACTTC
many TRBJ2-1 TRBD1 TRBV4-1 CASRQVGGLSYNEQFF TGCGCCAGCAGACAAGTAGGGGGCTTATCCTACAATGAGCAGTTCTTC
few TRBJ1-1 NA TRBV5-1 CASSSEGAEAFF TGCGCCAGCAGCTCCGAGGGCGCTGAAGCTTTCTTT
few TRBJ2-1 TRBD2 TRBV3-1 CASSQARLARYNEQFF TGTGCCAGCAGCCAAGCCCGACTAGCCCGCTACAATGAGCAGTTCTTC
NA TRBJ2-5 NA TRBV11-1 CASSPSFGTSKETQYF TGTGCCAGCAGCCCTAGTTTTGGGACCTCAAAAGAGACCCAGTACTTC
NA TRBJ1-2 TRBD1 TRBV7-2 CASSLGRTGTGGKANYGYTF TGTGCCAGCAGCTTAGGAAGGACCGGGACAGGGGGTAAAGCTAACTATGGCTACACCTTC
NA TRBJ2-3 TRBD2 TRBV6-7 CASGRGSGDTDTQYF TGTGCCAGCGGCCGCGGGAGCGGGGACACAGATACGCAGTATTTT
few TRBJ1-1 NA TRBV25-1 CASSGSAVLNTEAFF TGTGCCAGCAGTGGATCGGCAGTCCTGAACACTGAAGCTTTCTTT
NA TRBJ2-3 TRBD2 TRBV20-1 CSARFGLAGNTDTQYF TGCAGTGCTAGGTTCGGACTAGCGGGAAATACAGATACGCAGTATTTT
NA TRBJ2-3 NA TRBV19 CASSPRPEKWTDTQYF TGTGCCAGTAGCCCTAGACCCGAGAAGTGGACAGATACGCAGTATTTT
NA TRBJ2-1 TRBD1 TRBV12-3/TRBV12-4 CASSIGPGGVGSSYNEQFF TGTGCCAGCAGTATAGGGCCAGGGGGCGTAGGGAGCTCCTACAATGAGCAGTTCTTC
NA TRBJ1-2 NA TRBV20-1 CSAYGANYGYTF TGCAGTGCTTATGGAGCTAACTATGGCTACACCTTC
few TRBJ2-1 TRBD2 TRBV25-1 CASSDPSSGSPDEQFF TGTGCCAGCAGTGACCCCTCTAGCGGGAGCCCCGATGAGCAGTTCTTC
NA TRBJ2-1 TRBD1 TRBV7-9 CASSSPKQGNNEQFF TGTGCCAGCAGCTCCCCAAAACAGGGGAACAATGAGCAGTTCTTC
NA TRBJ1-3 TRBD1 TRBV12-3/TRBV12-4 CASSSTGGGNTIYF TGTGCCAGCAGCTCAACAGGGGGCGGAAACACCATATATTTT
NA TRBJ2-7 NA TRBV6-5 CASSTGPHLGEQYF TGTGCCAGCAGCACCGGACCTCACCTGGGGGAGCAGTACTTC
NA TRBJ2-1 NA TRBV20-1 CSARAGHSSYNEQFF TGCAGTGCTAGGGCGGGGCATAGCTCCTACAATGAGCAGTTCTTC
many TRBJ1-2 TRBD1 TRBV4-1 CASSQDQGGDSIYGYTF TGCGCCAGCAGCCAAGATCAGGGAGGGGACAGCATCTATGGCTACACCTTC
NA TRBJ2-3 NA TRBV11-2 CASSLRGYSTDTQYF TGTGCCAGCAGCTTACGGGGTTACAGCACAGATACGCAGTATTTT
NA TRBJ2-3 NA TRBV20-1 CSVRDTQTDTQYF TGCAGTGTGAGGGATACCCAAACAGATACGCAGTATTTT
NA TRBJ2-1 TRBD2 TRBV2 CASSEMASGVDEQFF TGTGCCAGCAGTGAAATGGCTAGCGGGGTCGATGAGCAGTTCTTC
few TRBJ2-1 TRBD2 TRBV6-1 CASSEGLAGGYNEQFF TGTGCCAGCAGTGAGGGACTAGCGGGAGGTTACAATGAGCAGTTCTTC
few TRBJ2-5 NA TRBV3-1 CASSLEEMQYF TGTGCCAGCAGCCTCGAGGAGATGCAGTACTTC
once TRBJ1-2 TRBD1 TRBV5-1 CASGTPGQGGAGYTF TGCGCCAGCGGCACTCCGGGACAGGGGGGTGCTGGCTACACCTTC
NA TRBJ2-1 TRBD2 TRBV7-2 CASSFSGSNPQFF TGTGCCAGCAGCTTTAGCGGGAGCAATCCCCAGTTCTTC
once TRBJ1-5 TRBD1 TRBV2 CASRIDRAAGNQPQHF TGTGCCAGCAGAATCGACAGGGCGGCAGGCAATCAGCCCCAGCATTTT
NA TRBJ2-1 TRBD2 TRBV6-2/TRBV6-3 CASSYLGGGLNEQFF TGTGCCAGCAGTTACCTCGGGGGGGGCCTCAATGAGCAGTTCTTC